A selection of T cell receptor beta chains follows, all from one sample in a study of blood T cells in healthy people across ages. TCRdb reprocessed the 5' RACE reads with MiXCR, giving one entry per CDR3 protein. The sample holds about 1.1 million distinct CDR3 sequences, under 40% seen once. The sample was blood. Source of these receptors: a man between 18 and 29 years old in good health. Both conserved end residues are part of each CDR3. D genes are given only for firm matches. Clone sizes are given selectively: once, few, many, or a class where the clone is expanded.

few,-,TRBV10-3,TRBJ1-1,CAIMNPRGTEAFF,TGTGCCATCATGAATCCCAGGGGAACTGAAGCTTTCTTT
once,TRBD1,TRBV7-9,TRBJ1-4,CASSPRTGRNEKLFF,TGTGCCAGCAGCCCTCGGACAGGGCGTAATGAAAAACTGTTTTTT
-,-,TRBV12-3/TRBV12-4,TRBJ1-4,CAGSLKGRSTEKLFF,TGTGCCGGCAGTTTAAAGGGCAGATCCACTGAAAAACTGTTTTTT
many,TRBD1,TRBV7-2,TRBJ2-1,CASSSDRDSYNEQFF,TGTGCCAGCAGCTCAGACAGGGACTCCTACAATGAGCAGTTCTTC
few,-,TRBV4-2,TRBJ1-3,CASSQAGSGNTIYF,TGTGCCAGCAGCCAAGCTGGTTCTGGAAACACCATATATTTT
-,TRBD1,TRBV5-1,TRBJ1-1,CASSLSQGGRNTEAFF,TGCGCCAGCAGCTTGTCGCAGGGGGGTAGGAACACTGAAGCTTTCTTT
-,-,TRBV13,TRBJ2-2,CASSLSAPGANTGELFF,TGTGCCAGCAGCTTATCGGCCCCAGGGGCTAACACCGGGGAGCTGTTTTTT
-,-,TRBV24-1,TRBJ1-5,CATSRHDQPQHF,TGTGCCACCAGCCGACATGATCAGCCCCAGCATTTT
-,-,TRBV9,TRBJ2-1,CASSVEARRGHEQFF,TGTGCCAGCAGCGTAGAGGCACGCCGGGGCCATGAGCAGTTCTTC
-,TRBD1,TRBV7-2,TRBJ1-5,CASSLYSGQGRQPQHF,TGTGCCAGCAGCTTATACTCAGGACAGGGTCGACAGCCCCAGCATTTT
-,TRBD1,TRBV7-2,TRBJ1-4,CASSVRQGRLFF,TGTGCCAGCAGCGTAAGACAGGGAAGACTGTTTTTT
few,-,TRBV3-1,TRBJ2-1,CASSHGLYNEQFF,TGTGCCAGCAGCCATGGGCTGTACAATGAGCAGTTCTTC
few,TRBD1,TRBV24-1,TRBJ1-2,CATSETGKNYGYTF,TGTGCCACCAGTGAGACAGGGAAAAACTATGGCTACACCTTC
few,-,TRBV11-2,TRBJ2-7,CASSARKGPYEQYF,TGTGCCAGCAGCGCCCGGAAGGGACCCTACGAGCAGTACTTC
-,-,TRBV2,TRBJ2-7,CATRHVGDEQYF,TGTGCCACTAGACATGTGGGGGACGAGCAGTACTTC
-,-,TRBV20-1,TRBJ2-1,CSTSDPEGYNEQFF,TGCAGTACTTCTGACCCGGAGGGCTACAATGAGCAGTTCTTC
once,TRBD1,TRBV20-1,TRBJ2-1,CSAKRTGLETQFF,TGCAGTGCTAAACGGACAGGGTTAGAGACCCAGTTCTTC
-,-,TRBV5-1,TRBJ2-1,CASSSATGLSYNEQFF,TGCGCCAGCAGCTCGGCGACGGGACTTAGCTACAATGAGCAGTTCTTC
-,TRBD1,TRBV29-1,TRBJ2-7,CSVGAGGLGNEQYF,TGCAGCGTTGGAGCAGGGGGCCTCGGAAATGAGCAGTACTTC
once,-,TRBV7-8,TRBJ1-5,CASSPGRIVFSQPQHF,TGTGCCAGCAGCCCTGGGCGGATAGTATTCAGTCAGCCCCAGCATTTT
few,-,TRBV6-5,TRBJ1-2,CASTSPLLGYTF,TGTGCCAGCACTTCTCCCCTTCTTGGCTACACCTTC
-,-,TRBV12-3/TRBV12-4,TRBJ2-3,CASKDRADTQYF,TGTGCCAGTAAGGATAGAGCAGATACGCAGTATTTT
-,TRBD2,TRBV20-1,TRBJ2-1,CSASFGLAGGEQFF,TGCAGTGCTAGCTTCGGACTAGCGGGGGGTGAGCAGTTCTTC
few,-,TRBV5-1,TRBJ2-1,CASSVGVANEQFF,TGCGCCAGCAGCGTGGGGGTGGCAAATGAGCAGTTCTTC
few,-,TRBV7-2,TRBJ2-4,CASSEVVLALGKNIQYF,TGTGCCAGCAGCGAAGTCGTTTTAGCCCTGGGAAAAAACATTCAGTACTTC
few,-,TRBV10-3,TRBJ2-5,CAATTGFQETQYF,TGTGCCGCCACTACAGGGTTTCAAGAGACCCAGTACTTC
-,-,TRBV14,TRBJ2-2,CASSQDRYTGELFF,TGTGCCAGCAGCCAAGACCGCTACACCGGGGAGCTGTTTTTT
few,TRBD1,TRBV12-3/TRBV12-4,TRBJ2-1,CASTTRDRALPEQFF,TGTGCCAGCACAACCCGGGACAGGGCTCTACCCGAGCAGTTCTTC
-,-,TRBV7-2,TRBJ2-4,CASSFSENIQYF,TGTGCCAGCAGCTTCTCGGAGAACATTCAGTACTTC
-,-,TRBV2,TRBJ1-6,CASRSLRDSPLHF,TGTGCCAGCAGGTCGCTTCGGGATTCACCCCTCCACTTT
-,-,TRBV2,TRBJ1-2,CASSEFLFYGYTF,TGTGCCAGCAGTGAATTCCTGTTTTATGGCTACACCTTC
many,-,TRBV25-1,TRBJ2-3,CASSVQGDTQYF,TGTGCCAGCAGTGTACAGGGAGATACGCAGTATTTT
-,TRBD1,TRBV30,TRBJ1-2,CAWGTGWNTF,TGTGCCTGGGGGACAGGGTGGAACACCTTC
few,-,TRBV6-6,TRBJ1-4,CASSYGQDRGNEKLFF,TGTGCCAGCAGTTACGGGCAAGATAGGGGCAATGAAAAACTGTTTTTT
-,TRBD1,TRBV2,TRBJ2-5,CASKGQGDETQYF,TGTGCCAGCAAGGGACAGGGAGACGAGACCCAGTACTTC
once,-,TRBV15,TRBJ2-5,CATSRERKTQYF,TGTGCCACCAGCAGAGAGAGGAAGACCCAGTACTTC
many,-,TRBV20-1,TRBJ2-3,CSARDAFGADTQYF,TGCAGTGCTAGAGACGCGTTCGGGGCAGATACGCAGTATTTT